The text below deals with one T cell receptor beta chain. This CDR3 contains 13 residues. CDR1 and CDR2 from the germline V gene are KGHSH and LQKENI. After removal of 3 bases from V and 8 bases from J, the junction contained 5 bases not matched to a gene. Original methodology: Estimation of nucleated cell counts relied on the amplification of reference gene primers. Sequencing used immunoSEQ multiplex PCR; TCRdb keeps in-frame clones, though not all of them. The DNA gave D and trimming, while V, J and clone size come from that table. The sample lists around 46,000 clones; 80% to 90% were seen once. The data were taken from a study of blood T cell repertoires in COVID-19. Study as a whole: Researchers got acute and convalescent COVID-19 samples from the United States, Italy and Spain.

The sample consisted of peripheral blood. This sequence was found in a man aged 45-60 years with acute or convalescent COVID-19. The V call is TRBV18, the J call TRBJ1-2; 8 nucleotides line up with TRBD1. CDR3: CASSPGQGGGYTF. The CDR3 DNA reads TGTGCCAGCTCACCCGGACAGGGTGGCGGCTACACCTTC.